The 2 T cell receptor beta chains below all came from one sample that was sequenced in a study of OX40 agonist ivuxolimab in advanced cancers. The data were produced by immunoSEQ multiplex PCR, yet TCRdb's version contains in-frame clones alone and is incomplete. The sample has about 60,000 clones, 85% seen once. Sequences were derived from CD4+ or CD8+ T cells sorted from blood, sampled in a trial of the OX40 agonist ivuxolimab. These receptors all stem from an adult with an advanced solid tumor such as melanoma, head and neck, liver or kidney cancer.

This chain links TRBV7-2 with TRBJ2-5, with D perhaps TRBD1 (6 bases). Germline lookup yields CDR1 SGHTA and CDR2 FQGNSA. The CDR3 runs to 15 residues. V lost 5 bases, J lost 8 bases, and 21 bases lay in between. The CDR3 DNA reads TGTGCCAGCAGCCCCCTGACGGACAGAAGGGGTACCCAGTACTTC. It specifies CASSPLTDRRGTQYF.

The CDR3 spells CASSLAGAGTQYF. CDR3 nucleotide sequence: TGTGCCAGCAGCTTAGCGGGAGCAGGTACGCAGTATTTT. The chain uses TRBV7-9 and TRBJ2-3; weak D call: TRBD2 (5 bases). Trimming cost V 0 bases and J 8 bases, with 9 bases left between them. CDR1 is SEHNR, CDR2 FQNEAQ, per germline (reference sequence). The CDR3 is 13 residues long.